This is a list of T cell receptor beta chains from one sample in a study of blood T cell repertoires in COVID-19. The assay was immunoSEQ multiplex PCR, and TCRdb's table has in-frame clones only and misses some. Among some 370,000 clones listed, roughly 90% were seen once. Sequenced input: peripheral blood. The receptor source for this set is a man aged 35-49 years with acute or convalescent COVID-19. CDR3s include the opening cysteine and the closing phenylalanine or tryptophan. D genes are given only for firm matches. Some rows mark clone size as missing; the rest say once, few, many or name a class of expanded clone.

cdr3_nt: TGTGCCAGCAGCGAAATCACGGGGTGGCAGTTCTTC; cdr3_aa: CASSEITGWQFF; v_call: TRBV5-6; d_call: -; clone_size: -; j_call: TRBJ2-1
cdr3_nt: TGTGCCAGCAGCCTTCCGACAGGGACGGTGAGCACAGATACGCAGTATTTT; cdr3_aa: CASSLPTGTVSTDTQYF; v_call: TRBV5-6; d_call: TRBD1; clone_size: -; j_call: TRBJ2-3
cdr3_nt: TGTGCCTGGAGTGTGCCCGCGCTTGAAGCTTTCTTT; cdr3_aa: CAWSVPALEAFF; v_call: TRBV30; d_call: -; clone_size: -; j_call: TRBJ1-1
cdr3_nt: TGTGCCAGCAGCCAAGGAACAGGGGTTCTATACGAGCAGTACTTC; cdr3_aa: CASSQGTGVLYEQYF; v_call: TRBV3-1/TRBV3-2; d_call: TRBD1; clone_size: -; j_call: TRBJ2-7
cdr3_nt: TGTGCCAGCAGCTTACAAACAGGGCCGTTTGGTGAGCAGTTCTTC; cdr3_aa: CASSLQTGPFGEQFF; v_call: TRBV7-8; d_call: -; clone_size: -; j_call: TRBJ2-1
cdr3_nt: TGCGCCAGCAGCTTGGGGGTCGCGGGAGGTGTACCGTTCTTC; cdr3_aa: CASSLGVAGGVPFF; v_call: TRBV5-1; d_call: TRBD2; clone_size: once; j_call: TRBJ2-1
cdr3_nt: TGTGCCAGCAGTCCCGGGACAGACACCACCGGGGAGCTGTTTTTT; cdr3_aa: CASSPGTDTTGELFF; v_call: TRBV28; d_call: TRBD1; clone_size: -; j_call: TRBJ2-2
cdr3_nt: TGTGCCAGCAGCGTTAGCGGGGGGACCGCGGGAACCGGGGAGCTGTTTTTT; cdr3_aa: CASSVSGGTAGTGELFF; v_call: TRBV9; d_call: TRBD2; clone_size: -; j_call: TRBJ2-2
cdr3_nt: TGTGCCAGTACCTCCCCACCGGGACAGGCCTCCTACAATGAGCAGTTCTTC; cdr3_aa: CASTSPPGQASYNEQFF; v_call: TRBV19; d_call: TRBD1; clone_size: -; j_call: TRBJ2-1
cdr3_nt: TGCAGTGCTAGTGATGGGACGGGGAGCGGGGCTGGCTACACCTTC; cdr3_aa: CSASDGTGSGAGYTF; v_call: TRBV20-1; d_call: -; clone_size: -; j_call: TRBJ1-2
cdr3_nt: TGTGCCAGTCAAGCTCGGACAGGAAGCTCCTACGAGCAGTACTTC; cdr3_aa: CASQARTGSSYEQYF; v_call: TRBV6-5; d_call: TRBD1; clone_size: -; j_call: TRBJ2-7
cdr3_nt: TGTGCCTGGACGAGCGAAACCACTGAAGCTTTCTTT; cdr3_aa: CAWTSETTEAFF; v_call: TRBV30; d_call: -; clone_size: -; j_call: TRBJ1-1
cdr3_nt: TGTGCCAGCTTGACCGCGGGACAGGGGGCCTACGAGCAGTACTTC; cdr3_aa: CASLTAGQGAYEQYF; v_call: TRBV2; d_call: TRBD1; clone_size: -; j_call: TRBJ2-7
cdr3_nt: TGTGCCAGCAGCTTTACAGGCTCTGGGGCCAACGTCCTGACTTTC; cdr3_aa: CASSFTGSGANVLTF; v_call: TRBV5-4; d_call: -; clone_size: -; j_call: TRBJ2-6